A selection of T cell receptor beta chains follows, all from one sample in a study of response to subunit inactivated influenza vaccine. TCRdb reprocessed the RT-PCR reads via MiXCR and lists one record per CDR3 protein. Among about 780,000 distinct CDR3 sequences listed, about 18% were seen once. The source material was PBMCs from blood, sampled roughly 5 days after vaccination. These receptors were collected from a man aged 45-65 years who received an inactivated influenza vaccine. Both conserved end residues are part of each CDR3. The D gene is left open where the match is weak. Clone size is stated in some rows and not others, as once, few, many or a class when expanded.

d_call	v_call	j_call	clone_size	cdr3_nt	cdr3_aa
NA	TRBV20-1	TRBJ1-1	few	TGCAGTCGACAATACTCGAGGGGTTCGGAAGCTTTCTTT	CSRQYSRGSEAFF
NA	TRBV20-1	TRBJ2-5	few	TGCAGTGCCACTAGAATGCAGTTCCAAGAGACCCAGTACTTC	CSATRMQFQETQYF
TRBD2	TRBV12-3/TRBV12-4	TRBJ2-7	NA	TGTGCCAGCAGTTTCCCGGGAGGGCGCGAGCAGTACTTC	CASSFPGGREQYF
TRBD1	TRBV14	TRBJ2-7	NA	TGTGCCAGCAGCCACTGGACAGGGCTTCCCTACGAGCAGTACTTC	CASSHWTGLPYEQYF
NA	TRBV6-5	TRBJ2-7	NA	TGTGCCAGCAGTTACGACCCGAGTGCCTCCTACGAGCAGTACTTC	CASSYDPSASYEQYF
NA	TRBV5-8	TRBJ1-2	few	TGTGCCAGCAGCTCCGGGACGGCATACTATGGCTACACCTTC	CASSSGTAYYGYTF
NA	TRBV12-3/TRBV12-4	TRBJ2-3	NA	TGTGCCAGCAGCCCTGTGACCTCTAGCACAGATACGCAGTATTTT	CASSPVTSSTDTQYF
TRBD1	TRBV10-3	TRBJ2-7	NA	TGTGCCATCAGTGAGTCGAAGGGACAGGGGACCTACGAGCAGTACTTC	CAISESKGQGTYEQYF
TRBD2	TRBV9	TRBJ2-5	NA	TGTGCCAGCAGCGCCGAAGCGGGGTTCGGCGAGACCCAGTACTTC	CASSAEAGFGETQYF
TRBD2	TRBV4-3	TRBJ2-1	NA	TGCGCCAGCAGCCAAGAATGGCTTCAGAGTCGCGGGGGGGCGGAACAGTTCTTC	CASSQEWLQSRGGAEQFF
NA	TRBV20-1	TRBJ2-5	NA	TGCAGTGCTGCGCCGGGACTGGATCTTCATCCCCGAGTGGCCCAGTACTTC	CSAAPGLDLHPRVAQYF
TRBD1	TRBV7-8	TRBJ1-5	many	TGTGCCAGTGTAGCCCGGGACAGGTCCTCTCAGCCCCAGCATTTT	CASVARDRSSQPQHF
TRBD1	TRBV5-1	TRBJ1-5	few	TGCGCCAGCAGCCTCGGACAGGCGAGCAATCAGCCCCAGCATTTT	CASSLGQASNQPQHF
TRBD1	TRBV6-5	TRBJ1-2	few	TGTGCCAGCAGTCCCAGGGGGGCTGGCTACACCTTC	CASSPRGAGYTF
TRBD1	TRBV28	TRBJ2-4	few	TGTGCCAGCAGTTCGCCGGGACAGGGGGTCCGGGGCAAAAACATTCAGTACTTC	CASSSPGQGVRGKNIQYF
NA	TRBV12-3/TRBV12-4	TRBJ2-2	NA	TGTGCCAGCAGACTGGGACTCAGGGGGAACACCGGGGAGCTGTTTTTT	CASRLGLRGNTGELFF
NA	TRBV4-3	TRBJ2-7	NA	TGCGCCAGCAGCCAAGCGTCTGGATGGACCTACGAGCAGTACTTC	CASSQASGWTYEQYF
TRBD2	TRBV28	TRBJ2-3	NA	TGTGCCAGCTGTTCCTCTGCGGGAGGAGCAGATACGCAGTATTTT	CASCSSAGGADTQYF
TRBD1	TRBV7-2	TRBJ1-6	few	TGTGCCAGCAGCTTGGACAGGGGGAGTGACTCACCCCTCCACTTT	CASSLDRGSDSPLHF
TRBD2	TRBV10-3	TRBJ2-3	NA	TGTGCCATCAGCGGGACTAGCGGGGGGGCGACAGATACGCAGTATTTT	CAISGTSGGATDTQYF
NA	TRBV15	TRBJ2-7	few	TGTGCCACCAGCAGAGGTCTAGTAGACGAGCAGTACTTC	CATSRGLVDEQYF
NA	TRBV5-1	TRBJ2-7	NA	TGCGCCAGCAGCTTTCGAGGGGCCGGCGAGCAGTACTTC	CASSFRGAGEQYF
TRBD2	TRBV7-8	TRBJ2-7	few	TGTGCCAGCAGCTATACTAGCGACTGGGGGCAGTACTTC	CASSYTSDWGQYF
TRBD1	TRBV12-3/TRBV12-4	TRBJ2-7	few	TGTGCCAGCAGTTTCGGGACAGGGGACCTCTACGAGCAGTACTTC	CASSFGTGDLYEQYF
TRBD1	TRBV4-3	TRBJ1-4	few	TGCGCCAGCAGCCAAGATCAGGGGGTTTTTAGGATAGGCTATGAAAAACTGTTTTTT	CASSQDQGVFRIGYEKLFF
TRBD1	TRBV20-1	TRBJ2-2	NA	TGCAGTGCTAGGAGGGGACAGGGTAACACCGGGGAGCTGTTTTTT	CSARRGQGNTGELFF
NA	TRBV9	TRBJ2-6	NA	TGTGCCAGCAGCGTAGCTGGGACGTCTGGGGCCAACGTCCTGACTTTC	CASSVAGTSGANVLTF
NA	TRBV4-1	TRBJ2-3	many	TGCGCCAGCAGCCAAGGCCGTGGAGAGACTTGGGATACGCAGTATTTT	CASSQGRGETWDTQYF
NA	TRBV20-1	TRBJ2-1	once	TGCAGTGCTAGCTGGGGCGGGAACAATGAGCAGTTCTTC	CSASWGGNNEQFF
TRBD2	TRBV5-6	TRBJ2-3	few	TGTGCCAGCAGCCGGGGTTTGCGGGGGGGCCCAGTTGATACGCAGTATTTT	CASSRGLRGGPVDTQYF
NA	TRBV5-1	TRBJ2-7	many	TGCGCCAGCAGCTCCGGAAAATACGAGCAGTACTTC	CASSSGKYEQYF
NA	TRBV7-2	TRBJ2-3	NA	TGTGCCAGCAGCTTAACGCCGGGGGCCACCACTGATACGCAGTATTTT	CASSLTPGATTDTQYF
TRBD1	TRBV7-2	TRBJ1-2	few	TGTGCCACCTACCATCAGGGGGGCTATGGCTACACCTTC	CATYHQGGYGYTF
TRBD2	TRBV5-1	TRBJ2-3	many	TGCGCCAGCTGCTTGACTAGCGGTAGCACAGATACGCAGTATTTT	CASCLTSGSTDTQYF
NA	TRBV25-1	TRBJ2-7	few	TGTGCCAGCAGACACCAGGGCGAGCAGTACTTC	CASRHQGEQYF
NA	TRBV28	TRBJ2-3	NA	TGTGCCAGCAGTACGCACCCGACAGATACGCAGTATTTT	CASSTHPTDTQYF
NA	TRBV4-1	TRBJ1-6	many	TGCGCCAGCAGCCCTTGGAAGGAGGTTGATTCACCCCTCCACTTT	CASSPWKEVDSPLHF
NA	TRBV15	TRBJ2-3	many	TGTGCCACCAGCAGAGTCAGGTTTAGCACAGATACGCAGTATTTT	CATSRVRFSTDTQYF
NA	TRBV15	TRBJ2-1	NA	TGTGCCACCAGCAGACTCAGACTAGGAGGGGGCAATGAGCAGTTCTTC	CATSRLRLGGGNEQFF
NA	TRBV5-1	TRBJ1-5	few	TGCGCCAGCAGCCCGGGAGGCCAAAGCAATCAGCCCCAGCATTTT	CASSPGGQSNQPQHF
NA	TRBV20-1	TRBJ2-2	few	TGCAGTGCTAGAGATTGGGGAACCGGGGAGCTGTTTTTT	CSARDWGTGELFF
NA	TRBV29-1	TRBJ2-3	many	TGCAGCGTTGATCGGTATGGGAATGTGAAAGATACGCAGTATTTT	CSVDRYGNVKDTQYF
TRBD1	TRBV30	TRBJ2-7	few	TGTGCCTGGACTCTGGACAGGACCCGAGGGGAGCAGTACTTC	CAWTLDRTRGEQYF